This passage covers 3 T cell receptor beta chains from one sample sequenced in a study of circulating CD8 cells and anti-PD-1 response in melanoma. Each library started from roughly 15 ng of total RNA using the QIAseq Immune Repertoire TCR panel. TCRdb redid the calling of the reads with MiXCR, one entry per CDR3 protein. The sample consists of about 480 distinct CDR3 sequences, approximately 5% of them appearing once. Four subsets defined by PD-1 and/or TIGIT were sorted from live CD3+CD8+TCRalphabeta+ cells. The sequencing here drew on CD8+ T cells from PBMCs, taken at baseline or after one month of anti-PD-1 therapy (not recorded which). The receptor source for this set is a human donor with melanoma.

This clonotype qualifies as large. The chain carries TRBV20-1 and TRBJ2-7, with a tentative D call TRBD1 (6 bases). Germline V gene data show CDR1 as DFQATT and CDR2 as SNEGSKA (reference sequence). This CDR3 has 18 residues. The V end was cut by 3 bases, the J end by 0 bases, with 24 bases between. The chain's CDR3 is CSARGLFGQGGSSYEQYF. In nucleotides, the CDR3 is TGCAGTGCTAGGGGGCTGTTTGGCCAAGGGGGAAGCTCCTACGAGCAGTACTTC.

By share, this clonotype ranks as large. The chain is built from TRBV6-5 and TRBJ1-4; D remains ambiguous. The V and J ends lost 4 bases and 5 bases respectively, with 14 bases between them. CDR1 is MNHEY and CDR2 is SVGAGI in the germline V gene. The length of the CDR3 is 15 residues. CDR3 DNA: TGTGCCAGCAGTTTCTTCGAGGGTAGCAATGAAAAACTGTTTTTT. Protein product: CASSFFEGSNEKLFF.

This clonotype is labeled medium-sized. The rearrangement joins TRBV2 to TRBJ1-5; the D is unclear. V was pared by 5 bases and J by 0 bases, with 11 bases between. The V gene's germline CDR1 is SNHLY and CDR2 FYNNEI. The CDR3 is made up of 15 amino acids. CDR3 coding DNA: TGTGCCAGCAGTCATGCGGAGCATAGCAATCAGCCCCAGCATTTT. Translation gives CASSHAEHSNQPQHF.